The sample holds many counts of the clone carrying this TCR beta chain. Its antigen is unknown. Amplified TCR beta CDR3 regions derived from RNA transcripts. Researchers ran a first-round RT-PCR on the TCR CDR3 using the HTBI primer set. Via MiXCR, TCRdb re-called the multiplex PCR reads, giving one row per CDR3 protein. Of under 500,000 distinct CDR3 sequences in the sample, about an eighth were seen once. This sample was taken from a study of T cells in Graves' hyperthyroidism and ophthalmopathy. Overall study context: The authors collected peripheral blood at initial diagnosis, before any treatment.

Subjects with ophthalmopathy showed a Clinical Activity Score no lower than 3, a NOSPECS grade no lower than 4, and a duration shorter than 3 months. Study-wide results and caveats: Separation of ophthalmopathy from stable hyperthyroidism was achieved by a 13 V-J model.

Germline V gives CDR1 LNHNV, CDR2 YYDKDF (reference sequence). The V end was cut by 3 bases, the J end by 6 bases, with 16 bases between. This CDR3 is 15 amino acids long. The rearrangement uses TRBV15 and TRBJ2-3; tentative D call: TRBD2 (5 bases). The sequence came from a man aged 50-60 years with Graves' ophthalmopathy. The specimen sequenced was blood. The CDR3 DNA reads TGTGCCACCAGCAGTCAACAGACTACCGGTGATACGCAGTATTTT. Protein product: CATSSQQTTGDTQYF.